This T cell receptor beta chain was captured in a study of a mutant IDH1 vaccine in newly diagnosed glioma. Germline trimming cut 4 bases from V and 3 bases from J; bases unmatched to any gene: 6. The CDR3 spans 14 residues. Germline V lookup: CDR1 SGHDT, CDR2 YYEEEE. This clone turned up a few times. Its target is unknown. Time point defined: week 5, during vaccination. It was 300 ug of mutant IDH1 20-mer peptide that made up each vaccine dose, given with topical imiquimod. The protocol was immunoSEQ multiplex PCR, while the TCRdb copy is restricted to in-frame clones and leaves out a portion. The table lists around 34,000 clones, around 58% of them singletons.

The receptor's source is a young woman with glioma. The chain combines TRBV5-6 with TRBJ1-2; 7 bases fit TRBD1. The starting material was PBMCs, obtained from a glioma patient whose treatment included an IDH1 peptide vaccine. The CDR3 coding sequence is TGTGCCAGCAGCGCTGGGACAGCATACTATGGCTACACCTTC. Amino acids: CASSAGTAYYGYTF.